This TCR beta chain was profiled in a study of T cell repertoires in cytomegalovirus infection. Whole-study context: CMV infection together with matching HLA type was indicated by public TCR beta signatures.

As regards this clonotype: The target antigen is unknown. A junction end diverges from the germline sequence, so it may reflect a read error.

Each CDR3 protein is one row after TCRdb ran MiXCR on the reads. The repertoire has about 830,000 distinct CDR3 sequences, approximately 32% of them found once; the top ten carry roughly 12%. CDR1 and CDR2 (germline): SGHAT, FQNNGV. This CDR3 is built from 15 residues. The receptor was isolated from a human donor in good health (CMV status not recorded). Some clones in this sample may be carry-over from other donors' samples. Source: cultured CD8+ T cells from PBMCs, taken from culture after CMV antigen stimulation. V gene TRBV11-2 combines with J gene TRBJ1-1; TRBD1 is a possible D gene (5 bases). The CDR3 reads CASSLAHRTNSEAFF. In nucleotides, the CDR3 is TGTGCCAGCAGCTTAGCTCACAGGACTAACAGTGAAGCTTTCTTT.